These T cell receptor beta chains were read from a single sample in a study of blood T cell repertoires in COVID-19. Clones were read by immunoSEQ multiplex PCR, and TCRdb kept only the in-frame ones, dropping some. The sample lists more than 95,000 clones; around nine tenths were seen once. The sample consisted of peripheral blood. All receptors come from an elderly woman with acute or convalescent COVID-19. Each CDR3 is given with its conserved first and last residue. A D gene is named only where the DNA matches it firmly. The size field is filled for only some rows; it gives once, few, many or a size class.

V,D,length,size,J,DNA,CDR3
TRBV10-1,TRBD1,14,.,TRBJ2-7,TGCGCCAGCACTCCGGGACAGGGCCCCAGCGAGCAGTACTTC,CASTPGQGPSEQYF
TRBV3-1/TRBV3-2,.,16,.,TRBJ1-1,TGTGCCAGCAGCCTCTGGGCCGGACAAGGAGGGACTGAAGCTTTCTTT,CASSLWAGQGGTEAFF
TRBV18,.,13,once,TRBJ1-5,TGTGCCAGCTCACCAGACTCCAATCAGCCCCAGCATTTT,CASSPDSNQPQHF
TRBV29-1,TRBD1,13,.,TRBJ1-1,TGCAGCGTGGGACAGGTCTTGAACACTGAAGCTTTCTTT,CSVGQVLNTEAFF
TRBV7-9,TRBD1,16,.,TRBJ1-4,TGTGCCAGCAGCGAGATCGGGACAGTTACATATGAAAAACTGTTTTTT,CASSEIGTVTYEKLFF
TRBV16,TRBD1,16,.,TRBJ2-3,TGTGCCAGCAGCCAATCGTTTCAGGGGGCTTCGAATACGCAGTATTTT,CASSQSFQGASNTQYF
TRBV7-3,TRBD2,13,.,TRBJ2-3,TGTGCCAGCAGCCTGGGACTAGCGGGGGGGCAGTATTTT,CASSLGLAGGQYF
TRBV11-3,TRBD2,16,.,TRBJ2-3,TGTGCCAGCAGCTCCCCAGCGGGGGGGCCGGTAGATACGCAGTATTTT,CASSSPAGGPVDTQYF
TRBV6-2/TRBV6-3,.,16,.,TRBJ2-1,TGTGCCAGCAGCCTACCCCCCGGGAGCTCCTACAATGAGCAGTTCTTC,CASSLPPGSSYNEQFF
TRBV3-1/TRBV3-2,TRBD1,18,.,TRBJ2-3,TGTGCCAGCAGCCAAAGATCGGGGACAGCAGCCGGCACAGATACGCAGTATTTT,CASSQRSGTAAGTDTQYF
TRBV18,.,12,.,TRBJ2-1,TGTGCCAGCTCACCGTGGGACTATGAGCAGTTCTTC,CASSPWDYEQFF
TRBV6-5,TRBD1,15,few,TRBJ1-2,TGTGCCAGCAGTTACACCCCGGGACAGAGTTATGGCTACACCTTC,CASSYTPGQSYGYTF
TRBV10-1,.,15,.,TRBJ2-7,TGCGCCAGCAGTGAGTCAGCAGGGCCCCCCTACGAGCAGTACTTC,CASSESAGPPYEQYF
TRBV2,.,12,.,TRBJ2-2,TGTGCCAGCAGGCGGGGCGGCGGGGAGCTGTTTTTT,CASRRGGGELFF
TRBV7-2,.,15,.,TRBJ1-3,TGTGCCAGCAGCTTAGCTACACCAAGAGGTCACACCATATATTTT,CASSLATPRGHTIYF
TRBV2,.,16,.,TRBJ2-3,TGTGCCAGCAGTGATTGGGGAGGCCTAGAGTTAGATACGCAGTATTTT,CASSDWGGLELDTQYF
TRBV19,.,14,.,TRBJ1-3,TGTGCCAGTAGTATCAGTGGCATCAGAAACACCATATATTTT,CASSISGIRNTIYF
TRBV7-2,.,15,.,TRBJ2-1,TGTGCCAGCAGCTTAGCGCTTATACAGTACAATGAGCAGTTCTTC,CASSLALIQYNEQFF
TRBV9,.,15,.,TRBJ2-1,TGTGCCAGCAGCGTATCCGGGTCCTACTACAATGAGCAGTTCTTC,CASSVSGSYYNEQFF
TRBV28,.,18,.,TRBJ1-5,TGTGCCAGCAGCCTACCCGGGGGAATCGGGGCTAGCAATCAGCCCCAGCATTTT,CASSLPGGIGASNQPQHF
TRBV11-2,TRBD1,18,few,TRBJ1-1,TGTGCCAGCAGCCTTAAAGGACAGGGGCCTATTGGGAACACTGAAGCTTTCTTT,CASSLKGQGPIGNTEAFF
TRBV10-3,.,13,.,TRBJ1-6,TGTGCCGCCGGGGGAACTTCGAATTCACCCCTCCACTTT,CAAGGTSNSPLHF
TRBV3-1/TRBV3-2,TRBD2,15,.,TRBJ2-2,TGTGCCAGCAGCCAAGGCCGACTAGCGGGAGGGGAGCTGTTTTTT,CASSQGRLAGGELFF
TRBV2,TRBD1,14,.,TRBJ2-2,TGTGCCAGCAGTCCGGACAGGGTGGGCGGGGAGCTGTTTTTT,CASSPDRVGGELFF
TRBV6-5,.,15,.,TRBJ2-2,TGTGCCAGCAGTTGGGGCGGGGCGAACACCGGGGAGCTGTTTTTT,CASSWGGANTGELFF
TRBV7-9,.,13,.,TRBJ1-2,TGTGCCAGCAGCTTAGGCCAGAACTATGGCTACACCTTC,CASSLGQNYGYTF
TRBV28,TRBD1,17,.,TRBJ1-2,TGTGCCAGCAGTTTATACAGGGGTATTGTAGCTAACTATGGCTACACCTTC,CASSLYRGIVANYGYTF
TRBV3-1/TRBV3-2,.,11,.,TRBJ2-3,TGTGCCAGCAGGACTACAGATACGCAGTATTTT,CASRTTDTQYF
TRBV3-1/TRBV3-2,TRBD1,14,.,TRBJ1-2,TGTGCCAGCAGCCTACGAGGACAGGTGAATGGCTACACCTTC,CASSLRGQVNGYTF
TRBV4-1,.,15,.,TRBJ1-5,TGCGCCAGCAGCCAAGCTCAGGGAGGAAATCAGCCCCAGCATTTT,CASSQAQGGNQPQHF
TRBV5-4,TRBD2,18,.,TRBJ2-3,TGTGCCAGCAGCCCCCGCGGTAGCGGGGGCCCTAGCACAGATACGCAGTATTTT,CASSPRGSGGPSTDTQYF
TRBV4-1,TRBD1,14,.,TRBJ1-1,TGCGCCAGCAGCTGGGGACAGGGCACCTCTGAAGCTTTCTTT,CASSWGQGTSEAFF
TRBV7-3,.,13,.,TRBJ2-5,TGTGCCAGCAGCACCTCGGGACATGAGACCCAGTACTTC,CASSTSGHETQYF
TRBV24-1,TRBD1,14,.,TRBJ1-2,TGTGCCACCAGTGAGACAGGGTTCCGGTATGGCTACACCTTC,CATSETGFRYGYTF
TRBV10-1,TRBD2,17,.,TRBJ2-1,TGCGCCAGCAGTGAGAATCTAGCGGGAGGTACCTACAATGAGCAGTTCTTC,CASSENLAGGTYNEQFF
TRBV6-5,.,15,.,TRBJ2-7,TGTGCCAGCAAGGGGGGAGGAGCGGGGCCCTACGAGCAGTACTTC,CASKGGGAGPYEQYF
TRBV5-1,.,14,.,TRBJ2-3,TGCGCCAGCAGCTTCAACGGAGACACAGATACGCAGTATTTT,CASSFNGDTDTQYF
TRBV18,TRBD1,13,.,TRBJ1-2,TGTGCCAGCTCAGGACAGGAATTAGATGGCTACACCTTC,CASSGQELDGYTF
TRBV7-9,TRBD2,16,.,TRBJ2-7,TGTGCCAGCAGCAACTCACTAGCGGGAGATCAGTACGAGCAGTACTTC,CASSNSLAGDQYEQYF
TRBV9,.,16,.,TRBJ2-7,TGTGCCAGCAGCGTAGGTGGCAGCCCTGGGCAGTCCGAGCAGTACTTC,CASSVGGSPGQSEQYF
TRBV27,.,15,.,TRBJ2-2,TGTGCCAGCAGTTTAAACCCACAGGGTTCCGGGGAGCTGTTTTTT,CASSLNPQGSGELFF
TRBV19,.,13,.,TRBJ1-5,TGTGCCAGTAGTGCGGGGGTGGGTCAGCCCCAGCATTTT,CASSAGVGQPQHF
TRBV15,.,15,.,TRBJ2-3,TGTGCCACCAGCAGAGGGTCGGCGGGGTCGGATACGCAGTATTTT,CATSRGSAGSDTQYF
TRBV3-1/TRBV3-2,TRBD1,14,.,TRBJ1-6,TGTGCCAGCAGCCCAGGACAGGGCACTTCACCCCTCCACTTT,CASSPGQGTSPLHF
TRBV2,.,18,few,TRBJ2-7,TGTGCCAGCGTAGCGGGCAGGGGGCGCGTTCGGAGCTCCTACGAGCAGTACTTC,CASVAGRGRVRSSYEQYF
TRBV5-1,.,14,.,TRBJ1-4,TGCGCCAGCAGCTTAGGGGGGGATAATGAAAAACTGTTTTTT,CASSLGGDNEKLFF
TRBV9,.,11,once,TRBJ1-3,TGTGCCAGCAGCTCCCGCGACACCATATATTTT,CASSSRDTIYF
TRBV7-2,TRBD1,13,.,TRBJ1-2,TGTGCCAGCAGCACGGGACAGGGGGGCGGCTACACCTTC,CASSTGQGGGYTF
TRBV28,TRBD1,12,.,TRBJ2-7,TGTGCCACCCAGCAGGGGGCGTACGAGCAGTACTTC,CATQQGAYEQYF
TRBV4-1,.,14,.,TRBJ1-1,TGCGCCAGCAGCCCGGACCGAGCGGGCACTGAAGCTTTCTTT,CASSPDRAGTEAFF
TRBV7-9,.,12,.,TRBJ1-6,TGTGCCAGCAGCTTTGGTCAGGGGCAGTTAAACTTT,CASSFGQGQLNF
TRBV28,TRBD1,15,.,TRBJ1-1,TGTGCCAGCAGTTTGTACAGGGGACTGAACACTGAAGCTTTCTTT,CASSLYRGLNTEAFF
TRBV4-3,.,15,.,TRBJ1-6,TGCGCCAGCAGCCAAGATAATCAGCGAAATTCACCCCTCCACTTT,CASSQDNQRNSPLHF